This paragraph reports one T cell receptor beta chain. No antigen is known for it. The PCR employed 60 Vbeta primers together with 13 Jbeta primers. TCRdb's table, derived via immunoSEQ multiplex PCR, lists solely in-frame clones and lacks some. The sample has about 130,000 clones; less than 80% are singletons. Germline V gives CDR1 SGHNT, CDR2 YYREEE (reference sequence). With V trimmed by 4 bases and J by 8 bases, 8 bases remained unmatched. The CDR3 is 15 amino acids. The sample originates from a study of cytomegalovirus exposure and HLA in healthy donors. Study-level information: Membership in the Caucasian-associated ancestry cluster was found for around four fifths of approximately 430 genotyped donors.

Study-wide results and caveats: CMV serostatus was the only recorded immune exposure for donors. Reportedly, HLA-A and HLA-B alleles of most subjects were accurately predicted from TCR beta.

The chain joins TRBV5-4 to TRBJ2-1; TRBD1 aligns across 11 bases. The sequence derives from a man over 45 in good health and CMV-seronegative. The sample consisted of PBMCs. This CDR3 is CASSPGQGAVYEQFF. The CDR3 DNA reads as TGTGCCAGCAGCCCAGGACAGGGGGCTGTGTATGAGCAGTTCTTC.